One sample yielded the 27 T cell receptor beta chains listed below, sequenced in a study of patients and donors after allogeneic stem cell transplantation. TCRdb redid the calling of the RT-PCR reads with MiXCR, one entry per CDR3 protein. The sample contains 800,000 to 1,000,000 distinct CDR3 sequences, 15% to 20% of which appear only once. The sequenced sample consisted of blood, either unsorted or a sorted T cell fraction (not recorded which). These receptors originate from a human donor who was either an allogeneic HSCT recipient or a stem cell or donor lymphocyte infusion donor (not recorded which). It is not recorded whose cells these are; they may come from a transplant donor.

This clonotype occurred many times. The CDR3 DNA reads as TGCAGTGCTAGTACGGGGAGTAACTATGGCTACACCTTC. This gives the protein CSASTGSNYGYTF. The rearrangement joins TRBV20-1 to TRBJ1-2; D is uncertain. The CDR3 contains 13 residues. Trimming left V 3 bases short and J 1 base short, with 9 bases between. CDR1 and CDR2 from the germline V gene are DFQATT and SNEGSKA (reference sequence).

This clonotype has a handful of counts. V usage is TRBV4-3 and J usage is TRBJ2-6; TRBD2 is a possible D gene (6 bases). Per the germline V gene, CDR1 is LGHNA and CDR2 is YSLEER. V lost 0 bases and J 0 bases, leaving 15 bases between the germline ends. CDR3 size: 19 residues. The CDR3 DNA reads TGCGCCAGCAGCCAAGAGGGTAGCGGCCCCAGCTCTGGGGCCAACGTCCTGACTTTC. It yields the protein CASSQEGSGPSSGANVLTF.

The rearrangement uses TRBV20-1 and TRBJ2-2; the D gene is possibly TRBD1 (5 bases). The CDR3 is 15 residues long. Germline CDR1 and CDR2: DFQATT and SNEGSKA (reference sequence). V was pared by 2 bases and J by 6 bases, with 16 bases between. In DNA form, the CDR3 reads TGCAGTGCTAGATCGGCAGGGCCTTTCTCCGGGGAGCTGTTTTTT. This sequence encodes CSARSAGPFSGELFF.

The CDR3 nucleotides are TGTGCCAGCAGCTTAGTTGCGGGGGGAGGCTCCTACGAGCAGTACTTC. It translates to CASSLVAGGGSYEQYF. The chain employs TRBV7-2 and TRBJ2-7; 8 nucleotides agree with TRBD2. This CDR3 has 16 amino acids. Per germline, CDR1 SGHTA and CDR2 FQGNSA. The junction had 5 bases not matched to a gene; V was cut back by 1 base and J by 0 bases.

Only a few counts were recorded for this clonotype. The chain joins TRBV29-1 to TRBJ2-7; possibly TRBD1 for D (5 bases). This CDR3 is 14 amino acids long. Germline CDR1 SQVTM, CDR2 ANQGSEA. V was clipped by 6 bases and J by 0 bases, with 15 bases between them. Written as DNA, the CDR3 is TGCAGCGTGGGTTCAGGGCGAGGCTCCTACGAGCAGTACTTC. It translates to CSVGSGRGSYEQYF.

The chain recombines TRBV5-1 with TRBJ2-3; TRBD1 matches 12 bases. Trimming at V came to 4 bases and at J to 4 bases, leaving 7 bases not matched to a gene. Germline CDR1 is SGHRS and CDR2 is YFSETQ. This CDR3 has 16 residues. CDR3: CASSPGTGGFADTQYF. The CDR3 DNA sequence: TGCGCCAGCAGCCCCGGGACAGGGGGCTTCGCAGATACGCAGTATTTT.

A few counts support this clonotype. This chain uses TRBV19 with TRBJ2-5, with 9 bases aligning to TRBD2. The CDR3 runs to 16 residues. The ends lost 2 bases at V and 2 bases at J; junction bases unmatched: 6. The germline gives CDR1 LNHDA, CDR2 SQIVND (reference sequence). CDR3 in amino acids: CASSILLAGSQETQYF. The CDR3 coding sequence is TGTGCCAGTAGTATATTGCTAGCGGGGAGTCAAGAGACCCAGTACTTC.

The chain uses TRBV20-1 and TRBJ1-2; D ambiguous. Germline V lookup: CDR1 DFQATT, CDR2 SNEGSKA (reference sequence). V was pared by 1 base and J by 4 bases, with 10 bases between. The CDR3 sequence is 13 residues long. CDR3 protein: CSARAQNLYGYTF. For the CDR3, the DNA is TGCAGTGCTAGAGCACAGAACCTCTATGGCTACACCTTC.

This clonotype has just a few counts. J is TRBJ2-3 and V is TRBV7-9, with 10 bases matching TRBD1. From germline, CDR1 is SEHNR and CDR2 FQNEAQ (reference sequence). After removal of 5 bases from V and 2 bases from J, the junction contained 7 bases not matched to a gene. CDR3 length equals 16 residues. CDR3 DNA: TGTGCCAGCAGCCCCCGGACAGGGGGACCCACAGATACGCAGTATTTT. Translating it yields CASSPRTGGPTDTQYF.

This clonotype has only a few counts. For the CDR3, the DNA is TGTGCCATTACAATACAGGAGAACACTGAAGCTTTCTTT. Translation: CAITIQENTEAFF. The rearrangement joins TRBV10-3 to TRBJ1-1; the D gene is possibly TRBD1 (5 bases). CDR3 length equals 13 residues. The V end was cut by 9 bases, the J end by 1 base, with 12 bases between. Germline loops: CDR1 ENHRY, CDR2 SYGVKD.

The chain's CDR3 is CASSPGGTTIRETEAFF. The DNA of the CDR3 is TGCGCCAGCAGCCCGGGGGGGACAACGATCCGGGAAACTGAAGCTTTCTTT. The chain has TRBV5-1 and TRBJ1-1; D is possibly TRBD1 (6 bases). Germline V lookup: CDR1 SGHRS, CDR2 YFSETQ. Trimming stripped 4 bases from V and 5 bases from J, with 24 bases between. The CDR3 covers 17 residues.

The chain employs TRBV10-3 and TRBJ2-5; D is perhaps TRBD2 (6 bases). The germline gives CDR1 ENHRY, CDR2 SYGVKD. The CDR3 is 14 amino acids. Trimming shortened V by 0 bases and J by 4 bases, and 9 bases separated the two germline ends. The CDR3 DNA sequence: TGTGCCATCAGTGAGTCGTGGGGAGGAGAGACCCAGTACTTC. Protein product: CAISESWGGETQYF.

Only a few counts were recorded for this clonotype. The CDR3 region is CASSMRSQVDTQYF. The CDR3 DNA sequence: TGTGCCAGCAGCATGAGGTCCCAGGTGGATACGCAGTATTTT. The chain combines TRBV11-2 with TRBJ2-3; no definite D call. Germline lookup yields CDR1 SGHAT and CDR2 FQNNGV. The CDR3 runs 14 residues. V lost 5 bases to trimming and J lost 6 bases, with 15 bases between them.

The rearrangement uses TRBV5-1 and TRBJ2-7; maybe TRBD1 (5 bases). Deletions cut 3 bases from V and 0 bases from J, with 13 bases between. Germline V gene data show CDR1 as SGHRS and CDR2 as YFSETQ. This CDR3 has 15 amino acids. The CDR3 DNA reads as TGCGCCAGCAGCTCGATACAGGAAAGCTCCTACGAGCAGTACTTC. Encoded protein: CASSSIQESSYEQYF.

The V gene is TRBV18, the J gene TRBJ2-7; either TRBD1 or TRBD2 may fit D (5 bases each). Looked up from germline, CDR1 is KGHSH and CDR2 is LQKENI. The ends were cut back, 3 bases at V and 2 bases at J, with 17 bases in the middle. The length of the CDR3 is 16 residues. CDR3 region: CASSPEGLTRTYEQYF. The CDR3 DNA is TGTGCCAGCTCACCTGAGGGGCTAACCCGTACCTACGAGCAGTACTTC.

In its sample, this clonotype was seen a few times. This chain uses TRBV5-1 with TRBJ1-1; D possibly corresponds to TRBD1 (5 bases). V was cut by 3 bases and J by 5 bases, with 11 bases left in between. The germline gives CDR1 SGHRS, CDR2 YFSETQ. The CDR3 has 13 amino acids. CDR3 residues: CASSSQSGTEAFF. DNA for the CDR3: TGCGCCAGCAGCTCTCAATCAGGGACTGAAGCTTTCTTT.

This clonotype came up a few times. The chain's CDR3 is CSARSGTNTEAFF. The CDR3 nucleotides read TGCAGTGCTAGGTCCGGGACCAACACTGAAGCTTTCTTT. This chain connects TRBV20-1 to TRBJ1-1; tentatively, D is TRBD1 (5 bases). V dropped 3 bases and J dropped 2 bases, with 10 bases sitting between them. Germline lookup yields CDR1 DFQATT and CDR2 SNEGSKA (reference sequence). The CDR3 is made up of 13 amino acids.

The chain recombines TRBV6-2 or TRBV6-3 with TRBJ1-6; tentatively, D is TRBD1 (6 bases). Trimming took 6 bases from V and 8 from J, leaving 17 bases between them. This CDR3 comprises 15 residues. CDR1 is MNHEY, CDR2 SVGEGT, per germline. The CDR3 sequence is CASSYDRQEHSPLHF. The CDR3 DNA follows: TGTGCCAGCAGCTATGACCGACAGGAACATTCACCCCTCCACTTT.

The V gene is TRBV5-1, the J gene TRBJ1-5, with D perhaps matching TRBD1 (5 bases). V dropped 4 bases and J dropped 3 bases, with 11 bases sitting between them. The CDR3 is 14 amino acids. Germline lookup yields CDR1 SGHRS and CDR2 YFSETQ. The chain's CDR3 is CASSPRGDNQPQHF. The CDR3, as DNA: TGCGCCAGCAGCCCGCGGGGGGACAATCAGCCCCAGCATTTT.

There are a few counts of this clonotype. The chain is built from TRBV20-1 and TRBJ2-1, with 8 nucleotides matching TRBD2. The CDR3 totals 16 residues. V lost 0 bases to trimming and J lost 8 bases; unmatched junction nucleotides: 12. Germline V lookup: CDR1 DFQATT, CDR2 SNEGSKA (reference sequence). The CDR3 sequence is CSARETKSGRFDEQFF. Here the CDR3 DNA reads TGCAGTGCTAGAGAGACTAAAAGCGGGAGATTCGATGAGCAGTTCTTC.

This clonotype was picked up a small number of times. J is TRBJ2-7 and V is TRBV5-1, with a weak D call TRBD1 (5 bases). V was pared by 2 bases and J by 1 base, with 10 bases between. The CDR3 has 14 amino acids. Germline V gene sequence: CDR1 SGHRS, CDR2 YFSETQ. CDR3 residues: CASSFNGASYEQYF. DNA of the CDR3: TGCGCCAGCAGCTTCAATGGGGCTTCCTACGAGCAGTACTTC.

The chain carries TRBV6-2 or TRBV6-3 and TRBJ1-1, with 7 bases lining up with TRBD1. Germline-derived CDR1 and CDR2 are MNHEY and SVGEGT. The CDR3 totals 15 residues. V shed 4 bases and J 5 bases; nucleotides not matched to a gene: 10. The chain's CDR3 is CASSSYLTGWTEAFF. CDR3 DNA sequence: TGTGCCAGCAGTTCCTATCTGACAGGGTGGACTGAAGCTTTCTTT.

For the CDR3, the DNA is TGCAGTGCCGGGGACAGGGGGGGCGGCTACACCTTC. This sequence encodes CSAGDRGGGYTF. The chain couples TRBV20-1 to TRBJ1-2; 11 bases match TRBD1. CDR1 and CDR2 from the germline V gene are DFQATT and SNEGSKA (reference sequence). V lost 6 bases to trimming and J lost 8 bases; unmatched junction nucleotides: 5. The CDR3 is 12 amino acids.

The J gene is TRBJ1-1, the V gene TRBV10-3, with D unresolved. The germline V gene has CDR1 ENHRY and CDR2 SYGVKD. V shed 2 bases and J shed 1 base, with 14 bases lying between them. CDR3 size: 16 residues. CDR3 region: CAISEQEVISNTEAFF. CDR3 coding DNA: TGTGCCATCAGTGAGCAGGAGGTCATATCGAACACTGAAGCTTTCTTT.

This clonotype has just a few counts. The chain joins TRBV29-1 to TRBJ1-4; D is perhaps TRBD1 (6 bases). The CDR3 sequence is 17 residues long. Germline-derived CDR1 and CDR2 are SQVTM and ANQGSEA. The germline V and J ends were trimmed by 0 bases and 7 bases, with 21 bases remaining between them. The CDR3 bases are TGCAGCGTTGAAGAGGCAGGGGTTAAAGTAAAAGGTGAAAAACTGTTTTTT. It translates to CSVEEAGVKVKGEKLFF.

The chain combines TRBV12-3 or TRBV12-4 with TRBJ1-5; D ambiguous. V was trimmed by 6 bases and J by 1 base, leaving 7 bases between them. This CDR3 spans 13 amino acids. The chain's CDR3 is CASRRQSNQPQHF. The CDR3 bases are TGTGCCAGCAGGAGACAAAGCAATCAGCCCCAGCATTTT.

The CDR3 bases are TGTGCCAGTAGTATACCGGGACGGATCTCTGGAAACACCATATATTTT. Its translation: CASSIPGRISGNTIYF. The chain couples TRBV19 to TRBJ1-3; a possible D gene is TRBD1 (5 bases). CDR3 length equals 16 residues. V gave up 2 bases and J gave up 0 bases, with 11 bases separating them. Germline assignment: CDR1 LNHDA and CDR2 SQIVND (reference sequence).